This paragraph covers one T cell receptor beta chain sequence. This record comes from a study of blood T cell dynamics during melanoma immunotherapy. The time point was: week 3, after first cycle of checkpoint inhibitor. Clones were read by immunoSEQ multiplex PCR, and TCRdb kept only the in-frame ones, dropping some. The top ten clones hold less than 6% of a sample with some 14,000 clones, 80% to 90% of them seen once. V was clipped by 2 bases and J by 5 bases; unmatched bases: 13. The CDR3 sequence is 18 residues long. From germline, CDR1 is MDHEN and CDR2 SYDVKM. The sample here was blood, taken from a patient treated with checkpoint blockade. The J gene is TRBJ2-7, the V gene TRBV28; 12 nucleotides agree with TRBD2. This clonotype was obtained from a human donor with melanoma. The chain's CDR3 is CASSLDPGLLAGGHEQYF. The CDR3 DNA follows: TGTGCCAGCAGTTTAGATCCAGGATTGCTAGCGGGAGGGCACGAGCAGTACTTC.